This TCR beta chain was sequenced for a study of T cells after yellow fever vaccination. TCR cDNA, made by 5'RACE template switching, carried an added universal primer site and UMIs. MiXCR, applied by TCRdb to the 5' RACE reads, yields one record per CDR3 protein. The sample contains 500,000 to 650,000 distinct CDR3 sequences, roughly 13% of which appear only once. The sample holds a few counts of this clonotype. Its specificity is not known. Study findings and constraints: Abundant contaminating clonotypes from the bulk population could appear in FACS-sorted repertoires. The secondary response was weaker but peaked faster, day 5 versus 15.

Germline CDR1 SNHLY, CDR2 FYNNEI. The CDR3 contains 12 residues. The germline V and J ends were trimmed by 7 bases and 2 bases, with 5 bases remaining between them. The receptor was isolated from a man aged 25 to 40 who received the YFV17D yellow fever vaccine. The chain has TRBV2 and TRBJ2-2; D call uncertain. Sequenced here: PBMCs, sampled on the day of the yellow fever booster vaccination. CDR3 sequence: CASTFNTGELFF. DNA for the CDR3: TGTGCCAGCACCTTCAACACCGGGGAGCTGTTTTTT.